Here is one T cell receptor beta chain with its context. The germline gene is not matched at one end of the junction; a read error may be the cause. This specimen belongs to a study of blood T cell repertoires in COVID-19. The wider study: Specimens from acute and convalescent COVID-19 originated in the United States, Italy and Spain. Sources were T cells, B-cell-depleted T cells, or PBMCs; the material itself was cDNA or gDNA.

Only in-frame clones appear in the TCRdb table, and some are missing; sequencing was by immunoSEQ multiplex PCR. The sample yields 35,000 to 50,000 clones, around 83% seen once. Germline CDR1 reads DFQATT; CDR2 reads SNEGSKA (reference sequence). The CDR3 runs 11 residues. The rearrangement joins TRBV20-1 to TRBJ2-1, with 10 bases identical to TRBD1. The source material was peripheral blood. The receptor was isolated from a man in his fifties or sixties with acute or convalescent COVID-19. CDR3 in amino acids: CSARTGQGQVF. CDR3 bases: TGCAGTGCCCGAACGGGACAGGGGCAAGTCTTC.